Sequencing of this TCR beta chain was carried out in a study of beta chain features in type 1 diabetes. V gave up 5 bases and J gave up 5 bases; unmatched junction bases: 7. Germline V lookup: CDR1 SEHNR, CDR2 FQNEAQ (reference sequence). The CDR3 spans 15 residues. The investigators reverse transcribed all of the isolated RNA, so they sequenced expressed TCRB transcripts. TCRdb keeps only in-frame clones here, not all; method: immunoSEQ multiplex PCR. The sample shows some 230,000 clones, 7.5% to 10% of them seen only once. The specimen was naive CD4+ T cells from blood. This TCR derives from a woman under 30 in good health. The genes are TRBV7-9 and TRBJ2-1; 9 bases are shared with TRBD2. CDR3 bases: TGTGCCAGCAGCGTCGGACTAGCGAAAAACAATGAGCAGTTCTTC. This codes for CASSVGLAKNNEQFF.